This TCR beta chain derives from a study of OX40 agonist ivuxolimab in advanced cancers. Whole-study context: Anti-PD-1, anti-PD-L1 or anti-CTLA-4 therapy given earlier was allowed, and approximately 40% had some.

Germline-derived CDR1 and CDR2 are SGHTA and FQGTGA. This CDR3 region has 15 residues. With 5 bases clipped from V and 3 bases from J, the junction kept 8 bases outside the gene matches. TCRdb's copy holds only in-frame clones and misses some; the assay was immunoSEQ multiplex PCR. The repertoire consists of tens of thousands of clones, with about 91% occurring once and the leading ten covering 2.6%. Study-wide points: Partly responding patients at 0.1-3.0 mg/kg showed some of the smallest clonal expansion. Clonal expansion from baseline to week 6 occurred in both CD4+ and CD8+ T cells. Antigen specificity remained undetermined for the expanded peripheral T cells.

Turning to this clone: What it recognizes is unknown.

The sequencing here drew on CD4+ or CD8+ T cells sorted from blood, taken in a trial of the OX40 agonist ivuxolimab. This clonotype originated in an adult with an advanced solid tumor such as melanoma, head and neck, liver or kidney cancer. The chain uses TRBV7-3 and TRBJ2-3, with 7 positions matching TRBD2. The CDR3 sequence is CASSERGVGTDTQYF. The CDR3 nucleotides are TGTGCCAGCAGCGAGCGGGGCGTTGGGACAGATACGCAGTATTTT.